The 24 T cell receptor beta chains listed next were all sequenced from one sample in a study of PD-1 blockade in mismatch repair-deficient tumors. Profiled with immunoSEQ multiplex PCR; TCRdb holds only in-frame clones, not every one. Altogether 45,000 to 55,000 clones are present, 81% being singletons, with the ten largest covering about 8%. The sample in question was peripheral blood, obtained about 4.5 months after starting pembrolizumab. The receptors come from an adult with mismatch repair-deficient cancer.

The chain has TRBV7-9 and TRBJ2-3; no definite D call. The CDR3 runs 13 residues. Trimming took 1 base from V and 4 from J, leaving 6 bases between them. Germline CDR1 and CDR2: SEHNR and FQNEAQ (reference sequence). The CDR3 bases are TGTGCCAGCAGCTTAGTTGGGGCAGATACGCAGTATTTT. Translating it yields CASSLVGADTQYF.

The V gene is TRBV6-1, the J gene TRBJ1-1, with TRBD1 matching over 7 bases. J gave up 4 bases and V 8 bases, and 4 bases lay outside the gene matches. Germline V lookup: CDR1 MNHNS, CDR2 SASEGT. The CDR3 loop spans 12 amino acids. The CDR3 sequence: CASDRVVTEAFF. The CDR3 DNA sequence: TGTGCCAGCGACAGGGTCGTCACTGAAGCTTTCTTT.

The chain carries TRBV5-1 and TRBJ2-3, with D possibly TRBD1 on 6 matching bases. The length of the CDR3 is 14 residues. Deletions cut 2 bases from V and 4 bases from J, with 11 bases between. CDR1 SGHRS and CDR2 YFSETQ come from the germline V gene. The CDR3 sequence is CASSLQGFPDTQYF. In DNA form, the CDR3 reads TGCGCCAGCAGCTTACAGGGTTTTCCAGATACGCAGTATTTT. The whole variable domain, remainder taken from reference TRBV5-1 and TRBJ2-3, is KAGVTQTPRYLIKTRGQQVTLSCSPISGHRSVSWYQQTPGQGLQFLFEYFSETQRNKGNFPGRFSGRQFSNSRSEMNVSTLELGDSALYLCASSLQGFPDTQYFGPGTRLTVL.

CDR3 in DNA: TGTGCCAGCAGCTCCCTAGGACTAGAAGAGACCCAGTACTTC. Protein: CASSSLGLEETQYF. V is TRBV5-6 and J is TRBJ2-5; 7 bases fit TRBD2. CDR3 length: 14 amino acids. J was trimmed by 3 bases and V by 3 bases; bases with no gene match: 5. CDR1 SGHDT and CDR2 YYEEEE come from the germline V gene.

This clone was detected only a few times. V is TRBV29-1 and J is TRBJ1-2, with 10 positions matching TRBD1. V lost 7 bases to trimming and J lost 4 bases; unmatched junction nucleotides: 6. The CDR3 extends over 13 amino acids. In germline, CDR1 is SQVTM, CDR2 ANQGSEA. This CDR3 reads CSGYRDRGYGYTF. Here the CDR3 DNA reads TGCAGCGGATACCGGGACAGGGGCTATGGCTACACCTTC.

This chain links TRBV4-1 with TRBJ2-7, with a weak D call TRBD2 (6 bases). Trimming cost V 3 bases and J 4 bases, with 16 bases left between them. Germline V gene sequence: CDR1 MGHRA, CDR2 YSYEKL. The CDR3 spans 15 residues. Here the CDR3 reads CASSQGTGSQYEQYF. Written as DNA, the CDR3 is TGCGCCAGCAGCCAGGGGACCGGGAGCCAGTACGAGCAGTACTTC.

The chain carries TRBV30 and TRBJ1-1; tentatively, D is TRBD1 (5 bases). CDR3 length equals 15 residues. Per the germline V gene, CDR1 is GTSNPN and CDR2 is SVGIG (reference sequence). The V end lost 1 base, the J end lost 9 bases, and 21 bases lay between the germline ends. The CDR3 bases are TGTGCCTGGAGTGGTCCCTGGGACCAGGAGGCTAAAGCTTTCTTT. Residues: CAWSGPWDQEAKAFF.

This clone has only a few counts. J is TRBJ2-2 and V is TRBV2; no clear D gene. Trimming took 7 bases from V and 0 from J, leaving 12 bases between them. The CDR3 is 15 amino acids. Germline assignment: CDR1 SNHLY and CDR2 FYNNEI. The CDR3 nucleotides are TGTGCCAGCACCCTGAGGAACTCGAACACCGGGGAGCTGTTTTTT. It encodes CASTLRNSNTGELFF. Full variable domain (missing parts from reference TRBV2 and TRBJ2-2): EPEVTQTPSHQVTQMGQEVILRCVPISNHLYFYWYRQILGQKVEFLVSFYNNEISEKSEIFDDQFSVERPDGSNFTLKIRSTKLEDSAMYFCASTLRNSNTGELFFGEGSRLTVL.

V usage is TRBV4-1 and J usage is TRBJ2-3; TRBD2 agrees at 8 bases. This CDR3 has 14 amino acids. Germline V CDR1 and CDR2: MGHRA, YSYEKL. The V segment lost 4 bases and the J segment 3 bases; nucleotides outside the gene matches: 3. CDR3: CASSLPGGTDTQYF. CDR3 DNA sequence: TGCGCCAGCAGCCTACCGGGAGGGACAGATACGCAGTATTTT.

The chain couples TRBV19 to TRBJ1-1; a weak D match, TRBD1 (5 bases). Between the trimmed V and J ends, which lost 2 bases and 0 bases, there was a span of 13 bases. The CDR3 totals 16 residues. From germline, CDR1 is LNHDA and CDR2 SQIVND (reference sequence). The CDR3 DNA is TGTGCCAGTAGTATAAGGGCAGGGACTATGAACACTGAAGCTTTCTTT. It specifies CASSIRAGTMNTEAFF.

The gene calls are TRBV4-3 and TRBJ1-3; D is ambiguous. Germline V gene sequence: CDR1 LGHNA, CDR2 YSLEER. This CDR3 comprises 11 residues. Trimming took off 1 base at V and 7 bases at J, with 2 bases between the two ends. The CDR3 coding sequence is TGCGCCAGCAGCCAAGGGAACACCATATATTTT. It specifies CASSQGNTIYF.

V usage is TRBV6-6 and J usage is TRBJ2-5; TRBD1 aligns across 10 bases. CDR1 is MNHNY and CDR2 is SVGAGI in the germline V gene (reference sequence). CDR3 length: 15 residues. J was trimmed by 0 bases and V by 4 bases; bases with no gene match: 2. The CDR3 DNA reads TGTGCCAGCAGTTCGGGACAGGGGCACCAAGAGACCCAGTACTTC. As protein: CASSSGQGHQETQYF.

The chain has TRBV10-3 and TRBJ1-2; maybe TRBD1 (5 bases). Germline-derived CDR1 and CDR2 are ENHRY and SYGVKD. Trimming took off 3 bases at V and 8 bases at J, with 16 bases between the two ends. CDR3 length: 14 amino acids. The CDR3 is CAISDQRDRGGYTF. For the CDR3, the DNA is TGTGCCATCAGTGATCAGCGGGACCGCGGGGGCTACACCTTC.

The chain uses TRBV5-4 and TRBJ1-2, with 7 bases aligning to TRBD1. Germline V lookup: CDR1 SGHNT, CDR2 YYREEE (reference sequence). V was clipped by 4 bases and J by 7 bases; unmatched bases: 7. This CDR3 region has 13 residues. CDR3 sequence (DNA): TGTGCCAGCAGCCCTAACAGGGGAGGTGGCTACACCTTC. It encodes CASSPNRGGGYTF.

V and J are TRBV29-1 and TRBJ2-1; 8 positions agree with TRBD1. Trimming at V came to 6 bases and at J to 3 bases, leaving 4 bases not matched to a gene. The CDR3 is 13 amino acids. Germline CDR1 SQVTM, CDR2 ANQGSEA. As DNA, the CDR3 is TGCAGCGTCTTGGGGACAGGCTACAATGAGCAGTTCTTC. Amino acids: CSVLGTGYNEQFF.

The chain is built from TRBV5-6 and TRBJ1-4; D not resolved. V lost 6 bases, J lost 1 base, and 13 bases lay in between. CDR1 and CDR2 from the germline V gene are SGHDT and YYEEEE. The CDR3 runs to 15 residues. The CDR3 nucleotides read TGTGCCAGCACCGGCGGGGTTCAAACTAATGAAAAACTGTTTTTT. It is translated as CASTGGVQTNEKLFF.

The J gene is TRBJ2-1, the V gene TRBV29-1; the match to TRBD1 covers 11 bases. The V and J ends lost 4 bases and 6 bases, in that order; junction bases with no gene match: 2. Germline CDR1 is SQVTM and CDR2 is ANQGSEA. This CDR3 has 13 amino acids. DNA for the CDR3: TGCAGCGTTGTTGGGACAGGGGGCAATGAGCAGTTCTTC. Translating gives CSVVGTGGNEQFF.

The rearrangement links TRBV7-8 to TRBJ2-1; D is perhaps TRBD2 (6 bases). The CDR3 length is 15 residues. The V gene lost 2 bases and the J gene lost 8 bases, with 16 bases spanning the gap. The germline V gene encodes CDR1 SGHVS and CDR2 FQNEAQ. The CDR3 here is CASSLRSGVLDEQFF. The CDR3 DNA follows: TGTGCCAGCAGCTTAAGATCGGGAGTATTAGATGAGCAGTTCTTC.

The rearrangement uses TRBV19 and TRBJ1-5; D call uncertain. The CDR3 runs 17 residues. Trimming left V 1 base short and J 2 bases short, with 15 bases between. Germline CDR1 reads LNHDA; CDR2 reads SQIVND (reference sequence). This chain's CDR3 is CASSIGPRTGGNQPQHF. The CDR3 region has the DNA TGTGCCAGTAGTATAGGCCCCAGGACCGGCGGCAATCAGCCCCAGCATTTT. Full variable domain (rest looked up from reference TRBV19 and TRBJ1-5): DGGITQSPKYLFRKEGQNVTLSCEQNLNHDAMYWYRQDPGQGLRLIYYSQIVNDFQKGDIAEGYSVSREKKESFPLTVTSAQKNPTAFYLCASSIGPRTGGNQPQHFGDGTRLSIL.

The CDR3 sequence: CASSPEGLAGIYNEQFF. In DNA form, the CDR3 reads TGTGCCAGCAGCCCCGAGGGACTAGCGGGGATATACAATGAGCAGTTCTTC. The chain employs TRBV7-9 and TRBJ2-1; 13 bases fit TRBD2. V lost 5 bases and J lost 4; bases outside the gene matches: 8. CDR3 length: 17 amino acids. The germline V gene encodes CDR1 SEHNR and CDR2 FQNEAQ (reference sequence).

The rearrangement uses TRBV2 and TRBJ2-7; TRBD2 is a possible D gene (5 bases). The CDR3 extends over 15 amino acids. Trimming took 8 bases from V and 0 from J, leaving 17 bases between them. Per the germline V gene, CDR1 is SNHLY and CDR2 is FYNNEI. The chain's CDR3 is CASATIPGSSYEQYF. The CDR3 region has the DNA TGTGCCAGCGCTACTATCCCGGGAAGCTCCTACGAGCAGTACTTC.

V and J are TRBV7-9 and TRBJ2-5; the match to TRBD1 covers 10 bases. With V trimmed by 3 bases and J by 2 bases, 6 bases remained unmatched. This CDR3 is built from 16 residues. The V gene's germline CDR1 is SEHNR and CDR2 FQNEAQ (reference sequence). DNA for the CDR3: TGTGCCAGCAGCTTTCAGGACAGGGGGACTCAAGAGACCCAGTACTTC. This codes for CASSFQDRGTQETQYF.

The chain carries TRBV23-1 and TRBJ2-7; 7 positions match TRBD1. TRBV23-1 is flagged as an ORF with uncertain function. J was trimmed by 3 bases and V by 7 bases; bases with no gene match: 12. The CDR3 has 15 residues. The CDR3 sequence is CASKCFGTVFYEQYF. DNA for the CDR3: TGCGCCAGCAAATGCTTCGGGACAGTATTCTACGAGCAGTACTTC.

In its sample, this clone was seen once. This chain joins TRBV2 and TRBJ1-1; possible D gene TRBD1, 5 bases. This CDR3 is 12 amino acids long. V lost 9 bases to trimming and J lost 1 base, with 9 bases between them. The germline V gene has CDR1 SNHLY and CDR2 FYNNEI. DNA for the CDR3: TGTGCCAGGAAAAGGGGGAACACTGAAGCTTTCTTT. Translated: CARKRGNTEAFF. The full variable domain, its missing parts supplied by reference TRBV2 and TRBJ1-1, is EPEVTQTPSHQVTQMGQEVILRCVPISNHLYFYWYRQILGQKVEFLVSFYNNEISEKSEIFDDQFSVERPDGSNFTLKIRSTKLEDSAMYFCARKRGNTEAFFGQGTRLTVV.